Here is one T cell receptor (beta chain) with its context. This clone was detected a few times. Its antigen is unknown. Per-nucleotide qualities are absent, and no much larger clonotype sits a single base away. In total, roughly 670 healthy bone marrow donors made up the cohort. Cohort members were all nominally healthy when sampled, although unrecorded immune exposures were likely present. The donor was CMV seronegative and belonged to the group of roughly 330 seronegative cohort members. A peripheral blood sample was collected from each donor, and TCR beta sequencing was performed on peripheral blood mononuclear cells. The Qiagen DNeasy Blood Extraction Kit was used to extract genomic DNA from the blood cell samples. Libraries were constructed by the immunoSEQ multiplex PCR assay. For the multiplex PCR, a mixture combining 60 forward primers for TCR Vbeta segments and 13 reverse primers for TCR Jbeta segments was used. The CDR3 region of rearranged TCR beta genes was amplified from genomic DNA by a multiplex PCR assay. On the Illumina HiSeq System, the amplified TCR beta libraries were sequenced as 87-base-pair reads. For the original study's pipeline: A later analysis tallied 75 million to 95 million unique TCR beta chains across the 610 or so repertoires, and some 10 million of those chains were shared by two or more donors. A nearest-neighbor algorithm error-corrected the raw reads and collapsed the reads into unique sequences, merging closely related sequences to remove PCR and sequencing errors. CDR3 sequences were aligned to IMGT reference sequences to assign V, D and J gene segments. For a sequence to be retained, a match of at least six nucleotides was required to both a V gene segment and a J gene segment. A rearrangement counted as productive if the CDR3 had no stop codons and remained in frame with V and J, and every other rearrangement counted as non-productive. Following IMGT convention, CDR3 was defined as the stretch from the second conserved V-encoded cysteine to the conserved J-encoded phenylalanine. The earlier analysis of about 590 of the donors excluded sequences that lacked an unambiguous match to a single V gene segment. In an earlier analysis of about 590 of the donors, a V segment was called functional when productive rearrangements were above 56.7%, and segregating when the standard deviation between donors exceeded 5%. To diagnose cytomegalovirus status from the catalog of TCR beta chain sequences, a statistical classification framework was built. A later analysis assigned V and J genes by comparing TCR nucleotide sequences with IMGT/GENE-DB human TR gene sequences. In a later analysis, CDR3 sequences and most-parsimonious VDJ recombination scenarios were assigned using the TCRdist pipeline. In a later analysis, every TCR beta chain was defined by the combination of its CDR3 amino acid sequence and its V-gene family, and reads without a unique V-gene family were dropped. To address suspected cross-contamination and a sequencing artifact, a later analysis removed around 600 highly shared, low-generation-probability nucleotide sequences. For each public chain, a later analysis derived a clonal expansion index from normalized ranks of inferred template counts within each repertoire. A later analysis computed generation probabilities with a VDJ recombination model fitted to out-of-frame rearrangements, and checked the results against IGoR. In a later analysis, TCR-TCR, TCR-HLA and TCR-CMV co-occurrence was scored with hypergeometric tests, and a repertoire-size bias correction was applied to TCR pairs. In a later analysis, false discovery rates were estimated by permuting HLA or CMV assignments 20 times. A later analysis grouped co-occurring TCRs with DBSCAN, adding TCRdist sequence similarity when clustering within HLA-allele-positive subsets. Co-occurrence clustering excluded repertoires with fewer than 30,000 or more than 120,000 public chains, plus five with anomalous nucleotide sharing. TCRdb re-hosts the immuneACCESS table, in-frame sequences only. Its copies lack some clones; in the studies checked, an unresolved V gene accounts for under half of them, and the cause for the rest is not known. For V, J and clone size, that table is used; D and trimming come from the DNA. This sample comprises 190,000 or so clones, around three quarters of them detected only once. The ten largest clones capture 0.65% of the sample.

This entry belongs to a study of cytomegalovirus exposure and HLA in healthy donors (dated by TCRdb to about 2017). Concerning the study at large: In an earlier analysis of under 600 of the donors, roughly 300 Gb of sequence data and approximately 100 million unique TCR beta sequences from about 179 million T cells were reported. To study patterns of TCR occurrence, a later analysis re-analyzed previously published TCR beta repertoires from 600 to 750 donors and added high-resolution HLA genotyping. The number of typed donors differed by locus: about 620-630 for A, B, C, DRB1 and DQB1; some 540 for DQA1; 606 for DPA1; and some 470 for DPB1. Both class I and class II loci were covered by HLA typing, at four-digit resolution. Rather than drawing on any new phenotypic data, the later analysis identified candidate immune exposures from TCR beta sequences and the way those sequences occurred across donors. Donor age, sex, ethnicity and CMV serostatus were compiled together with the repertoire data. Five DR-DQ haplotypes were handled as single units for association and clustering, since linkage in the cohort was strong. Every repertoire in the discovery cohort had been generated on one and the same sequencing platform. A separate validation cohort of 100 to 150 different subjects was used in addition to the roughly 670-subject first cohort. In a later genetic analysis, genome-wide SNP genotypes for about 65% of the 666 donors were used, and that subset was treated as a discovery cohort. The study combined high-throughput TCR immunosequencing, statistical association of individual TCRs with disease status, and machine learning to predict cytomegalovirus infection status. The T cell repertoires of some 700 subjects were profiled by immunosequencing and related to cytomegalovirus serostatus. In an earlier analysis of a few hundred of the donors, high-throughput TCR beta sequencing was used to judge whether each TCR beta V gene segment behaved as functional or pseudogenic. Among around 400 genotyped donors of the cohort, an average of around 250,000 unique TCR beta nucleotide sequences was sequenced per donor, of which about 18% were non-productive. The genetic ancestry cluster associated with self-reported Caucasian donors included about 81% of the 300 to 450 genotyped donors. The study was designed to test whether signatures of past pathogen exposure could be identified by cataloging public T cell receptors. An early release covering 550 to 700 HLA-typed donors comprised 250 to 350 gigabases of sequencing data and around 86 million unique TCR sequences.

Beyond this particular receptor, the publication reports: Because counts were too low, roughly 17 rarely observed V segments, including chromosome 9 orphons, were left out of the earlier analysis of 500 to 750 of the donors. A later genetic analysis reported fewer N-insertions in productive TCRs among donors in an Asian-associated ancestry cluster than the roughly 700-donor mean. A further reported finding was that TCR beta sequences accurately predicted the HLA-A and HLA-B alleles for most subjects in the first cohort. It was suggested by the authors that the approach could potentially be generalized to other disease states and immunological phenotypes. A cluster of highly shared sequence variants was judged likely to represent a technical artifact of the sequencing pipeline. Specific HLA alleles were associated with 16,951 TCR beta sequences at a false discovery rate of 0.05 in a later analysis. Correlated functional status among segregating V segments might be attributable to linkage disequilibrium, but an unknown experimental factor could not be ruled out. Strong co-occurrence of HLA alleles, especially DR and DQ, made assigning TCR associations to individual alleles difficult. Roughly uniform sequencing depth across donors was assumed in presence/absence analyses, although this assumption may not hold. CMV serostatus was the only immune exposure information available for the cohort. In the study, some 180 TCR beta chains were listed as associated with cytomegalovirus. In vitro tests confirmed that a few of the cytomegalovirus-associated TCR beta chains recognize cytomegalovirus antigens. Because HLA typing was missing for some donors at each locus, association tests included only the typed subset. Some IMGT-functional V segments, including TRBV6-2 and TRBV6-3, could not be told apart with the 87-base-pair reads, so those segments were excluded. A later analysis reported that several top co-occurrence clusters appeared linked to parvovirus B19, influenza, CMV and Epstein-Barr virus. In this cohort, only TCR beta chains were sequenced, and detectable features were limited by the absence of alpha or paired-chain data. Most CMV-associated TCR beta chains appeared to be HLA-restricted in a later analysis, and the HLA associations seemed to be driven largely by CMV exposure. A later analysis found that TCR association rates varied across HLA loci, with DRB1 alleles showing the most associated TCRs and HLA-C alleles the fewest. Most TCR sequences were observed very rarely across donors, whereas some public TCRs were present in many individuals. A later genetic analysis associated a missense DCLRE1C variant with V-gene and J-gene trimming of TCR beta chains, and an independent cohort replicated the association. In a later analysis, HLA-associated TCR beta chains showed more clonal expansion and lower generation probabilities than non-associated chains that were equally common. In an earlier analysis of under 600 of the donors, most TCR beta V segments were observed in productive rearrangements about 87% or about 30% of the time, broadly matching IMGT annotations. The classifier was reported to diagnose cytomegalovirus status with high specificity and sensitivity in both the original and validation cohorts.

Per the germline V gene, ENHRY is the CDR1 and SYGVKD is the CDR2. Trimming accounts for 3 bases at V and 3 bases at J, while the number of junction bases matched to no gene is 2. The CDR3 runs 15 residues from the cysteine to the phenylalanine. Only the CDR3 DNA is retained, 45 bases long and in frame from the first base. The TCR sequence derives from a boy under 18 in good health and CMV-seronegative. The sequence is built from TRBV10-3 and TRBJ2-1; 10 middle bases align to TRBD2. Sequencing was done on a sample of PBMCs. The nucleotide sequence is TGTGCCATCAGTGACCCTAGCGGGGGCTACAATGAGCAGTTCTTC. This encodes CAISDPSGGYNEQFF.